What follows are 26 T cell receptor beta chains derived from one specimen sequenced in a study of tumor-infiltrating lymphocytes in primary liver carcinoma. Priming with a constant-region primer yielded TCR beta cDNA from about 540 ng total RNA. Researchers made the TCR beta libraries by running three nested multiplex PCR rounds with slightly modified ARM-PCR. Both of the initial two PCR rounds ran for around 9 cycles and employed TRBV1-TRBV30 forward primers alongside a C-beta reverse primer. TCRdb reprocessed the multiplex PCR reads with MiXCR, giving one entry per CDR3 protein. The table includes about 310,000 distinct CDR3 sequences, 50% to 60% detected once. Germline DNA was extracted alongside blood RNA, which was obtained from unsorted whole blood. Material: peripheral blood. Receptors were obtained from a young woman with primary liver carcinoma and hepatitis B virus infection.

With regard to this clonotype: An end of the junction differs from the germline gene, which may be a read error. V usage is TRBV29-1 and J usage is TRBJ2-3; the D is unclear. The CDR3 runs 13 residues. Germline V lookup: CDR1 SQVTM, CDR2 ANQGSEA. Written as DNA, the CDR3 is TGCAGCGTTGTAATCAAGAGCACGGATACGCAGTATTTT. Translated, it gives CSVVIKSTDTQYF.

The V call is TRBV11-2, the J call TRBJ2-7, with 10 nucleotides matching TRBD1. This CDR3 spans 15 amino acids. The germline gives CDR1 SGHAT, CDR2 FQNNGV. The junction had 8 bases not matched to a gene; V was cut back by 5 bases and J by 4 bases. The CDR3, as DNA: TGTGCCAGCAGCACCGGGACAGGGGCACAATACGAGCAGTACTTC. Translated, it gives CASSTGTGAQYEQYF.

This chain joins TRBV29-1 and TRBJ2-4; the D gene is possibly TRBD2 (6 bases). Looked up from germline, CDR1 is SQVTM and CDR2 is ANQGSEA. V lost 7 bases to trimming and J lost 8 bases, with 15 bases between them. This CDR3 comprises 12 residues. In nucleotides, the CDR3 is TGCAGCGCCACTGGAGGGGCGGACATTCAGTACTTC. Protein sequence: CSATGGADIQYF.

About this clonotype itself: It may be a read error: a sequence one base away is much more abundant. The V call is TRBV6-6, the J call TRBJ2-7; TRBD2 might be the D (5 bases). Germline V gives CDR1 MNHNY, CDR2 SVGAGI (reference sequence). Trimming shortened V by 11 bases and J by 0 bases, and 20 bases separated the two germline ends. This CDR3 is built from 15 residues. The CDR3 region is CACTNARVGSYEQYF. The CDR3 region has the DNA TGTGCCTGCACCAATGCGCGGGTAGGCTCCTACGAGCAGTACTTC.

Comments on this clonotype: The junction departs from the called germline gene at one end, perhaps through a read error. V is TRBV7-8 and J is TRBJ1-5; D remains unclear. Per germline, CDR1 SGHVS and CDR2 FQNEAQ. The CDR3 is 14 amino acids. In DNA, the CDR3 is TGTGCCAGCAGCCGCATGGAGTTCAATCAGTCCCAGCATTTT. It yields the protein CASSRMEFNQSQHF.

This clonotype was seen just once. Since a much larger clone is just one base distant, this may be a read error. The V call is TRBV7-8, the J call TRBJ2-5; D perhaps matches TRBD1 (5 bases). The V and J ends lost 1 base and 5 bases respectively, with 14 bases between them. This CDR3 has 15 amino acids. The germline gives CDR1 SGHVS, CDR2 FQNEAQ. Here the CDR3 reads CASSLEGADWETQYF. The CDR3, as DNA: TGTGCCAGCAGCTTAGAAGGGGCCGATTGGGAGACCCAGTACTTC.

This clonotype was counted a few times. The J gene is TRBJ2-3, the V gene TRBV7-8; perhaps TRBD2 as D (6 bases). In germline, CDR1 is SGHVS, CDR2 FQNEAQ. Trimming removed 5 bases from V and 6 bases from J, with 15 bases in between. The CDR3 length is 14 residues. The CDR3 protein is CASSRLTSSDTQYF. CDR3 nucleotides: TGTGCCAGCAGCAGGCTGACTAGTTCCGATACGCAGTATTTT.

In the case of this clonotype: A much bigger clone sits one base away, suggesting this may be a read error. The chain uses TRBV29-1 and TRBJ1-1; unclear D gene. V was pared by 6 bases and J by 5 bases, with 13 bases between. This CDR3 is 12 amino acids long. In germline, CDR1 is SQVTM, CDR2 ANQGSEA. The CDR3 sequence is CSVARIGTEAFF. The CDR3 DNA follows: TGCAGCGTAGCCAGGATAGGGACTGAAGCTTTCTTT.

This chain links TRBV6-6 with TRBJ1-5; TRBD1 might be the D (6 bases). Germline CDR1 reads MNHNY; CDR2 reads SVGAGI (reference sequence). Trimming left V 2 bases short and J 2 bases short, with 31 bases between. The CDR3 covers 22 residues. The CDR3 reads CASSYPAPGARGVDSGNQPQHF. In DNA, the CDR3 is TGTGCCAGCAGTTACCCCGCTCCGGGTGCCAGGGGTGTCGATAGTGGCAATCAGCCCCAGCATTTT.

Concerning this clonotype: A much larger clone sits a single nucleotide away, making a read error possible. The chain combines TRBV5-1 with TRBJ2-1, with 7 bases lining up with TRBD1. CDR3 size: 16 residues. V was clipped by 9 bases and J by 10 bases; unmatched bases: 22. Germline CDR1 SGHRS, CDR2 YFSETQ. The DNA of the CDR3 is TGCGCCAACACAAAAAATTCCCATACAGGGGCTGAAGAGCAGTTCTTC. This encodes CANTKNSHTGAEEQFF.

The V gene is TRBV28, the J gene TRBJ2-1; D ambiguous. V lost 7 bases and J lost 0, with 13 bases in between. Germline CDR1 is MDHEN and CDR2 is SYDVKM. The CDR3 loop spans 15 amino acids. The CDR3 DNA reads TGTGCCAGCATACCCCCAGCTGGCTCCTACAATGAGCAGTTCTTC. Protein sequence: CASIPPAGSYNEQFF.

This clonotype has at least ten counts. The chain links TRBV6-5 to TRBJ1-6; possible D gene TRBD1, 5 bases. The CDR3 runs to 13 residues. Germline V gene data show CDR1 as MNHEY and CDR2 as SVGAGI. V was trimmed by 10 bases and J by 7 bases, leaving 14 bases between them. This CDR3 reads CATMARTNSPLHF. The CDR3 nucleotides read TGTGCCACCATGGCCCGGACAAATTCACCCCTCCACTTT.

With respect to this clonotype: This may come from a read error, since a much larger clone is one base off. The chain is built from TRBV12-3 or TRBV12-4 and TRBJ2-7; a weak D match, TRBD2 (6 bases). The length of the CDR3 is 17 residues. CDR3 amino acids: CTSSLSGAGRRSYEQYF. DNA of the CDR3: TGTACCAGCAGTCTCTCCGGTGCGGGACGAAGGTCCTACGAGCAGTACTTC.

Notes on this clonotype: One end of the junction fails to match germline, which may point to a read error. The chain couples TRBV6-6 to TRBJ2-1, with D tentatively TRBD2 (6 bases). The CDR3 length is 13 residues. Germline V gene sequence: CDR1 MNHNY, CDR2 SVGAGI (reference sequence). The CDR3 here is CASRSTPSVDPFF. The CDR3 nucleotides are TGTGCTAGCAGGAGCACCCCTAGCGTGGACCCGTTCTTC.

A word on this clonotype: An end of the junction differs from the germline gene, which may be a read error. The rearrangement joins TRBV28 to TRBJ2-2; 8 nucleotides agree with TRBD1. The CDR3 runs 19 residues. The germline V gene encodes CDR1 MDHEN and CDR2 SYDVKM. The CDR3 DNA follows: TGTGCCGGCAGTTCACTTACGCGAAGACAGGGGATGTCGACCGGGGAGCTGTTTTTT. It specifies CAGSSLTRRQGMSTGELFF.

With regard to this clonotype: One end of the junction does not line up with germline, which may come from a read error. The chain recombines TRBV6-5 with TRBJ2-7, with 14 nucleotides matching TRBD2. This CDR3 region has 16 residues. Germline V gene sequence: CDR1 MNHEY, CDR2 SVGAGI. The CDR3 reads CASSGLAGGRSYKQYF. CDR3 DNA sequence: TGTGCCAGCAGCGGACTAGCGGGAGGAAGGTCCTACAAGCAGTACTTC.

This clonotype was recorded many times. The J gene is TRBJ2-1, the V gene TRBV11-2; 8 nucleotides align to TRBD2. This CDR3 has 15 amino acids. The germline gives CDR1 SGHAT, CDR2 FQNNGV. The V gene end was trimmed by 5 bases and the J gene end by 3 bases; junction bases not matched to a gene: 6. This CDR3 reads CASSHVAGIYNEQFF. Written as DNA, the CDR3 is TGTGCCAGCAGCCATGTAGCGGGGATCTACAATGAGCAGTTCTTC.

Worth noting for this clonotype: Germline is not matched at one junction end, which may reflect a read error. The V and J genes are TRBV6-2 or TRBV6-3 and TRBJ2-2; D might be TRBD1 or TRBD2, each matching 5 bases. The length of the CDR3 is 14 residues. Germline CDR1 is MNHEY and CDR2 is SVGEGT. CDR3 coding DNA: TGTACCAGCAGTAACGGGGCTAACACCGGGGAGCCGTTTTTT. This encodes CTSSNGANTGEPFF.

Turning to this clonotype: A junction boundary mismatches the germline segment, possibly from a read error. The chain employs TRBV9 and TRBJ2-3; D gene unclear. The length of the CDR3 is 12 residues. The germline V gene has CDR1 SGDLS and CDR2 YYNGEE. The CDR3 sequence: CTSSVPADTQYF. CDR3 nucleotide sequence: TGTACCAGCAGCGTACCTGCAGATACGCAGTATTTT.

This clonotype was observed a handful of times. The J gene is TRBJ1-1, the V gene TRBV6-2 or TRBV6-3; no firm D call. V was pared by 9 bases and J by 3 bases, with 17 bases between. The germline V gene encodes CDR1 MNHEY and CDR2 SVGEGT. This CDR3 contains 14 residues. The CDR3 loop reads CASGDPWGDTEAFF. The CDR3 DNA sequence: TGTGCCAGTGGGGATCCATGGGGAGACACTGAAGCTTTCTTT.

The chain couples TRBV10-3 to TRBJ2-7; a weak D match, TRBD1 (5 bases). The CDR3 is made up of 14 amino acids. CDR1 is ENHRY and CDR2 is SYGVKD in the germline V gene. V was cut by 5 bases and J by 7 bases, with 18 bases left in between. For the CDR3, the DNA is TGTGCCATCAGTACCCCGACAGCGTTTCGGGAGCAGTACTTC. It codes for CAISTPTAFREQYF.

In this sample, this clonotype turned up many times. The chain links TRBV4-1 to TRBJ2-4; D is ambiguous. Trimming cost V 1 base and J 0 bases, with 19 bases left between them. CDR1 is MGHRA, CDR2 YSYEKL, per germline. This CDR3 region has 19 residues. The CDR3 DNA sequence: TGCGCCAGCAGCCAAGGGTTTGAAGGCCCCTACCTAGCCAAAAACATTCAGTACTTC. Its translation is CASSQGFEGPYLAKNIQYF.

This clonotype was seen once. The junction departs from the called germline gene at one end, perhaps through a read error. V gene TRBV6-2 or TRBV6-3 combines with J gene TRBJ2-1, with no clear D. The CDR3 contains 14 residues. Looked up from germline, CDR1 is MNHEY and CDR2 is SVGEGT. Here the CDR3 reads CAGSYSGPDNEQFF. CDR3 nucleotides: TGTGCCGGCAGCTACTCCGGGCCTGACAATGAGCAGTTCTTC.

About this clonotype itself: An end of the junction differs from the germline gene, which may be a read error. The chain has TRBV12-3 or TRBV12-4 and TRBJ1-4; D possibly corresponds to TRBD1 (5 bases). The CDR3 is 15 residues long. The DNA of the CDR3 is TGTGCCAGCAGTTCTGGTGGGGGAACTAATGAAGAACTGTTTTTT. Protein product: CASSSGGGTNEELFF.

This clonotype was observed a handful of times. Since no conserved phenylalanine or tryptophan closes the CDR3, a read error is the likely cause. The J gene is TRBJ2-7, the V gene TRBV29-1, with D hard to call. The germline V and J ends were trimmed by 4 bases and 2 bases, with 15 bases remaining between them. The germline V gene encodes CDR1 SQVTM and CDR2 ANQGSEA. The CDR3 runs to 14 residues. The CDR3 spells CSVVLSSPPYEQYL. The CDR3 nucleotides read TGCAGCGTTGTATTATCCAGCCCCCCCTACGAGCAGTACCTC.

Comment on this clonotype: This sequence may be a read error, since a much larger clone differs from it by one base. V gene TRBV6-6 combines with J gene TRBJ1-1, with D perhaps matching TRBD1 (6 bases). Trimming removed 5 bases at V and 10 bases at J, with 17 bases between. This CDR3 comprises 13 residues. From germline, CDR1 is MNHNY and CDR2 SVGAGI (reference sequence). The CDR3 here is CASSLTGGYVAFF. CDR3 sequence (DNA): TGTGCCAGCAGTCTTACTGGGGGCTATGTAGCTTTCTTT.